This T cell receptor (beta chain) was identified during a study of CXCR3-negative and CXCR3-positive naive CD8 T cells. Findings and limits, study-wide: It was found that naive subsets had comparable surface CD5, and TCR strength was inferred from TRB CDR3 properties.

Cells classed as naive CD8+ T cells were CD45RO-CCR7+CD27+CD95-. Germline V gene data show CDR1 as MNHEY and CDR2 as SVGEGT. The CDR3 extends over 16 amino acids. On this clonotype itself: As yet, its antigen is unknown.

The study made its TRB cDNA libraries by 5' RACE, adding UMI labels. No DNA is given; TCRdb re-called the 5' RACE reads and lists each CDR3 protein once. This sample's table has just over 60,000 distinct CDR3 sequences. The specimen sequenced was naive CXCR3- CD8+ T cells from blood. Subset noted: CD45RO-CCR7+CD27+CD95- naive CD8+ T cells lacking CXCR3 (TNR3-). The chain employs TRBV6-2 or TRBV6-3 and TRBJ1-5. The clonotype comes from a human donor in good health. Some clones in this sample may be carry-over from other donors' samples. CDR3 sequence: CASRDLGQYSNQPQHF.